A single sample is the source of the 9 T cell receptor beta chains below, sequenced in a study of human T cells and chemical hapten exposure. Time point defined: patch test 2, 6 weeks after DPC sensitization. Treatment meaning: therapeutic diphenylcyclopropenone sensitization with weekly scalp DPC. TCRdb re-called the RACE reads through MiXCR, storing one row per CDR3 protein. The sample holds just over 350,000 distinct CDR3 sequences, about 6% seen once. Specimen: whole blood, collected in connection with sensitization to the hapten diphenylcyclopropenone (DPC). The receptors shown here come from a woman between 18 and 29 years old with alopecia areata. Some clones in this sample may be carry-over from other donors' samples.

This clonotype was seen many times. V gene TRBV11-2 combines with J gene TRBJ1-2; 9 bases align to TRBD1. The CDR3 length is 19 residues. The V gene's germline CDR1 is SGHAT and CDR2 FQNNGV. Trimming cost V 1 base and J 4 bases; bases outside gene matches: 16. The CDR3 loop reads CASSLAPGTGLSMPYGYTF. CDR3 nucleotide sequence: TGTGCCAGCAGCTTAGCGCCCGGGACAGGGTTGTCGATGCCCTATGGCTACACCTTC.

The J gene is TRBJ2-7, the V gene TRBV7-8, with a possible D match to TRBD1 (5 bases). Between the trimmed V and J ends, which lost 5 bases and 4 bases, there was a span of 15 bases. The CDR3 length is 14 residues. The V gene's germline CDR1 is SGHVS and CDR2 FQNEAQ. The CDR3 bases are TGTGCCAGCAGCCTAGGACACCTAGAGTACGAGCAGTACTTC. Amino acids: CASSLGHLEYEQYF.

This clonotype was seen repeatedly, ten times or more. The genes are TRBV4-3 and TRBJ2-1, with unresolved D. The CDR3 extends over 17 amino acids. Germline lookup yields CDR1 LGHNA and CDR2 YSLEER. The V gene lost 0 bases and the J gene lost 3 bases, with 15 bases spanning the gap. For the CDR3, the DNA is TGCGCCAGCAGCCAAGATCGGTGGTCCCAGCTCTACAATGAGCAGTTCTTC. Translation gives CASSQDRWSQLYNEQFF.

This clonotype occurred many times. CDR3 sequence reads: CASSSPTGNGWFDQPQHF. The DNA of the CDR3 is TGTGCCAGCAGCTCTCCGACAGGGAACGGGTGGTTTGATCAGCCCCAGCATTTT. The chain is built from TRBV7-9 and TRBJ1-5, with 7 bases matching TRBD1. Germline assignment: CDR1 SEHNR and CDR2 FQNEAQ (reference sequence). The CDR3 sequence is 18 residues long. The junction had 17 bases not matched to a gene; V was cut back by 4 bases and J by 5 bases.

Ten or more counts support this clonotype. The chain employs TRBV20-1 and TRBJ1-1; D call uncertain. CDR3 length equals 10 residues. The germline V gene encodes CDR1 DFQATT and CDR2 SNEGSKA (reference sequence). With 5 bases removed from V and 1 base from J, the gap between germline ends came to 2 bases. This chain's CDR3 is CSASNTEAFF. The DNA for the CDR3 is TGCAGTGCTTCGAACACTGAAGCTTTCTTT.

This rearrangement joins TRBV5-6 to TRBJ2-6; unclear D gene. The CDR3 loop spans 15 amino acids. From germline, CDR1 is SGHDT and CDR2 YYEEEE. V lost 1 base and J 2 bases, leaving 7 bases between the germline ends. CDR3 nucleotide sequence: TGTGCCAGCAGCTTGAGGCAGACTGGGGCCAACGTCCTGACTTTC. Its protein is CASSLRQTGANVLTF.

This clonotype has at least ten counts. For the CDR3, the DNA is TGCAGTGCTAGAGAGGGGGGCTATGGCTACACCTTC. Translation gives CSAREGGYGYTF. This rearrangement joins TRBV20-1 to TRBJ1-2; weak D call: TRBD1 (5 bases). The germline V gene has CDR1 DFQATT and CDR2 SNEGSKA (reference sequence). The CDR3 spans 12 residues. Trimming pared 0 bases from V and 4 bases from J, leaving 6 bases between.

The chain carries TRBV29-1 and TRBJ2-7, with D possibly TRBD2 on 5 matching bases. V was trimmed by 4 bases and J by 7 bases, leaving 11 bases between them. The CDR3 is 11 amino acids. Germline CDR1 is SQVTM and CDR2 is ANQGSEA. CDR3 in amino acids: CSVGTVLEQYF. CDR3 nucleotides: TGCAGCGTTGGGACTGTATTGGAGCAGTACTTC.

The table lists this clonotype with a few counts. The chain has TRBV3-1 and TRBJ2-7; D remains unclear. This CDR3 contains 13 residues. Per germline, CDR1 LGHDT and CDR2 YNNKEL (reference sequence). V gave up 4 bases and J gave up 2 bases, with 9 bases separating them. The CDR3 DNA is TGTGCCAGCAGCCCCTCTGGGACCTACGAGCAGTACTTC. Translating it yields CASSPSGTYEQYF.